This T cell receptor beta chain was sequenced for a study of blood T cell repertoires in COVID-19. Produced via immunoSEQ multiplex PCR; TCRdb's table is partial and in-frame only. The data contain hundreds of thousands of clones, approximately 88% of them singletons. The CDR3 has 15 amino acids. The germline V gene has CDR1 LGHDT and CDR2 YNNKEL (reference sequence). The V end was cut by 2 bases, the J end by 2 bases, with 11 bases between. Sequencing used peripheral blood. This TCR came from a woman aged 45-65 years with COVID-19, enrolled during active disease. This chain links TRBV3-1 (or the pseudogene TRBV3-2) with TRBJ2-3; tentative D call: TRBD2 (6 bases). CDR3 nucleotides: TGTGCCAGCAGCCAACGGCGGGGAGTCACAGATACGCAGTATTTT. Its translation: CASSQRRGVTDTQYF.